This T cell receptor beta chain was sequenced in a study of PD-1 blockade in classical Hodgkin lymphoma. Study-wide results and limits: The study reported lower baseline TCR diversity in newly diagnosed patients than in healthy donors. Whatever underlies the repertoire differences (possibly disease activity or prior therapy) remains undefined. Complete responders showed a baseline diversity that resembled the diversity of newly diagnosed patients.

Data came from immunoSEQ multiplex PCR; TCRdb stores just in-frame clones and leaves some out. The sample includes approximately 27,000 clones, under 90% of them seen just once. The V gene's germline CDR1 is SGHRS and CDR2 YFSETQ. V dropped 6 bases and J dropped 4 bases, with 14 bases sitting between them. The CDR3 extends over 14 amino acids. Worth noting for this clone: Its target is unknown.

Every single patient, without exception, relapsed after autologous stem cell transplantation, and brentuximab vedotin exposure varied. This receptor was taken from a human donor with classical Hodgkin lymphoma. Sequences were derived from peripheral blood mononuclear cells (PBMCs), sampled at baseline. The gene calls are TRBV5-1 and TRBJ2-1; D is unresolved. CDR3 sequence: CASNLADEYNEQFF. The CDR3 DNA reads as TGCGCCAGCAATCTGGCGGATGAATACAATGAGCAGTTCTTC.